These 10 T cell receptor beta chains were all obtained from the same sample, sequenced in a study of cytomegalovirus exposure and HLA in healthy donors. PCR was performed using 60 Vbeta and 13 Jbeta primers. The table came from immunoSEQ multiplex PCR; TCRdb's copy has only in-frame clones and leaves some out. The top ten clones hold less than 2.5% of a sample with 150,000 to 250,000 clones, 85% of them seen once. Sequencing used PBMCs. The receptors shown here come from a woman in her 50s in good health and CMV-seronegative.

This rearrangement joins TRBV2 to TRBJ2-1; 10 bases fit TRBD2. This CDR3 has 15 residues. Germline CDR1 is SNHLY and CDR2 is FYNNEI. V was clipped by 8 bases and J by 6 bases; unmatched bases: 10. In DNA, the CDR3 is TGTGCCAGCCAGCAGCGGGAGGGCCCAGGCAATGAGCAGTTCTTC. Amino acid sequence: CASQQREGPGNEQFF.

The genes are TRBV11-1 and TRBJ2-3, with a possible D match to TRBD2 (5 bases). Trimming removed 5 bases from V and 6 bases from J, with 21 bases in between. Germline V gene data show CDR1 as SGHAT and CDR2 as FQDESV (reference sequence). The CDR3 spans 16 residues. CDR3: CASSPQLVGRSDTQYF. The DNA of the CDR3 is TGTGCCAGCAGCCCACAACTAGTGGGTCGATCGGATACGCAGTATTTT.

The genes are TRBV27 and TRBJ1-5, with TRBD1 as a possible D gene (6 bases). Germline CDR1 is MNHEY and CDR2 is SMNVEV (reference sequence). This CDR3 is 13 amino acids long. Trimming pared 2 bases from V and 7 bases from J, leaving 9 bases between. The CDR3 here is CASSLGQGQPQHF. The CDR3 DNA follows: TGTGCCAGCAGTTTAGGGCAGGGGCAGCCCCAGCATTTT.

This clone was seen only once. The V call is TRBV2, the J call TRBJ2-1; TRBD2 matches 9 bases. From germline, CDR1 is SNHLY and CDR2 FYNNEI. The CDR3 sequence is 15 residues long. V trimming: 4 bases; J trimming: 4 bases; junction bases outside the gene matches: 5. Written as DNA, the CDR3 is TGTGCCAGCAGTGCCGGGACTAGCCCTTACAATGAGCAGTTCTTC. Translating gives CASSAGTSPYNEQFF.

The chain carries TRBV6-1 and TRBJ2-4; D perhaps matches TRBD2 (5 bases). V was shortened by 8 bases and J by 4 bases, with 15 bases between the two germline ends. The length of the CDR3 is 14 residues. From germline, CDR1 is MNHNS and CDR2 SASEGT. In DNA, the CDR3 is TGTGCCAGCTCGAACCCCGGGAAGAAAAACATTCAGTACTTC. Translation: CASSNPGKKNIQYF.

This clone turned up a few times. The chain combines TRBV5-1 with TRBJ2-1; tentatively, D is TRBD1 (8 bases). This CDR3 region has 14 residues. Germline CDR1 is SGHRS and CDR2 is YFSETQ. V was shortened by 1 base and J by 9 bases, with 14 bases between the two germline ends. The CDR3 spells CASSLKQGGLEQFF. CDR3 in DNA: TGCGCCAGCAGCTTGAAACAGGGGGGGCTTGAGCAGTTCTTC.

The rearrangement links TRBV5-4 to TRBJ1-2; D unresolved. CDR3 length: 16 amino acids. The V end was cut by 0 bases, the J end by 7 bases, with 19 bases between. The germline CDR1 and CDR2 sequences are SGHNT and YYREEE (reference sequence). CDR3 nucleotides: TGTGCCAGCAGCTTGGGAGTCCCCTTTTATGATGGTGGCTACACCTTC. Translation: CASSLGVPFYDGGYTF.

The CDR3 loop reads CASSQVASGRAADTQYF. Here the CDR3 DNA reads TGTGCCAGCAGCCAGGTAGCGAGCGGGAGGGCCGCAGATACGCAGTATTTT. The rearrangement links TRBV9 to TRBJ2-3; 10 bases are a match to TRBD2. The CDR3 has 17 residues. The germline CDR1 and CDR2 sequences are SGDLS and YYNGEE. V lost 4 bases and J lost 4; bases outside the gene matches: 12.

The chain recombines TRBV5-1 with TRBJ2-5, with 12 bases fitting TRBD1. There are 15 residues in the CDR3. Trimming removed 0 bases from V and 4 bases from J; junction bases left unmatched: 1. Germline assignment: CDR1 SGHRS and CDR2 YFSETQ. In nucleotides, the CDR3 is TGCGCCAGCAGCTTGGGGGGACAGGGGGCAGAGACCCAGTACTTC. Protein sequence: CASSLGGQGAETQYF.

The CDR3 spells CASSQRYRASRAKNIQYF. The CDR3 DNA is TGTGCCAGCAGCCAGAGGTACAGGGCCTCCAGGGCCAAAAACATTCAGTACTTC. This chain links TRBV27 with TRBJ2-4; a possible D gene is TRBD1 (6 bases). V lost 6 bases and J 1 base, leaving 22 bases between the germline ends. The CDR3 covers 18 residues. Germline CDR1 MNHEY, CDR2 SMNVEV (reference sequence).